Listed below are T cell receptor beta chains from one sample, sequenced in a study of blood T cell repertoires in COVID-19. Only in-frame clones appear in the TCRdb table, and some are missing; sequencing was by immunoSEQ multiplex PCR. Counted here are 400,000 to 450,000 clones, roughly 90% occurring once; the ten biggest clones make up around 1.4%. What was sequenced was peripheral blood. The origin of the receptors is a woman aged 30 to 39 with active or convalescent COVID-19. The CDR3 runs from the conserved cysteine through the conserved F or W. The order of the fields is D gene, CDR3 length, V gene, J gene, clone size, CDR3 protein, CDR3 DNA. D genes are given only for firm matches. Clone size appears in some rows only: once, few, many, or a class for an expanded clone.

D gene: TRBD1; CDR3 length: 16; V gene: TRBV5-1; J gene: TRBJ1-4; clone size: NA; CDR3 protein: CASSLLAAGGNEKLFF; CDR3 DNA: TGCGCCAGCAGCTTGTTAGCGGCAGGGGGGAACGAAAAACTGTTTTTT
D gene: NA; CDR3 length: 15; V gene: TRBV18; J gene: TRBJ1-5; clone size: NA; CDR3 protein: CASSSTEGSNQPQHF; CDR3 DNA: TGTGCCAGCTCATCAACCGAGGGTTCCAATCAGCCCCAGCATTTT
D gene: NA; CDR3 length: 13; V gene: TRBV18; J gene: TRBJ2-7; clone size: NA; CDR3 protein: CASSPDMLPPSYF; CDR3 DNA: TGTGCCAGCTCCCCCGACATGCTCCCCCCGTCGTACTTC
D gene: TRBD1; CDR3 length: 20; V gene: TRBV4-1; J gene: TRBJ1-5; clone size: once; CDR3 protein: CASSQGGFNRGRMGNQPQHF; CDR3 DNA: TGCGCCAGCAGCCAAGGCGGGTTTAACAGGGGGCGAATGGGCAATCAGCCCCAGCATTTT
D gene: NA; CDR3 length: 13; V gene: TRBV5-6; J gene: TRBJ2-6; clone size: NA; CDR3 protein: CASSFTGANVLTF; CDR3 DNA: TGTGCCAGCAGCTTTACTGGGGCCAACGTCCTGACTTTC
D gene: NA; CDR3 length: 15; V gene: TRBV4-1; J gene: TRBJ2-1; clone size: once; CDR3 protein: CASSLEQAGGNEQFF; CDR3 DNA: TGCGCCAGCAGCCTCGAGCAAGCGGGCGGAAATGAGCAGTTCTTC
D gene: NA; CDR3 length: 11; V gene: TRBV10-3; J gene: TRBJ1-1; clone size: NA; CDR3 protein: CACGRNTEAFF; CDR3 DNA: TGTGCCTGCGGTCGGAACACTGAAGCTTTCTTT
D gene: TRBD1; CDR3 length: 17; V gene: TRBV20-1; J gene: TRBJ1-1; clone size: NA; CDR3 protein: CSASDIPGTDMNTEAFF; CDR3 DNA: TGCAGTGCTAGTGATATCCCCGGGACAGACATGAACACTGAAGCTTTCTTT
D gene: NA; CDR3 length: 14; V gene: TRBV7-9; J gene: TRBJ1-2; clone size: NA; CDR3 protein: CASSLSPETERYTF; CDR3 DNA: TGTGCCAGCAGCCTCTCCCCCGAGACAGAACGCTACACCTTC
D gene: TRBD1; CDR3 length: 14; V gene: TRBV6-5; J gene: TRBJ1-2; clone size: NA; CDR3 protein: CASTVYRGDYGYTF; CDR3 DNA: TGTGCCAGCACCGTATACAGGGGCGACTATGGCTACACCTTC
D gene: NA; CDR3 length: 17; V gene: TRBV14; J gene: TRBJ2-1; clone size: NA; CDR3 protein: CASSQMVRDGDYNEQFF; CDR3 DNA: TGTGCCAGCAGCCAAATGGTGCGGGACGGAGACTACAATGAGCAGTTCTTC
D gene: TRBD2; CDR3 length: 13; V gene: TRBV18; J gene: TRBJ2-1; clone size: NA; CDR3 protein: CASSPRDGGDQFF; CDR3 DNA: TGTGCCAGCTCACCACGGGACGGGGGGGATCAGTTCTTC
D gene: TRBD2; CDR3 length: 15; V gene: TRBV7-7; J gene: TRBJ2-3; clone size: NA; CDR3 protein: CASSLVAGGTDTQYF; CDR3 DNA: TGTGCCAGCAGCTTAGTAGCGGGGGGCACAGATACGCAGTATTTT
D gene: TRBD1; CDR3 length: 15; V gene: TRBV28; J gene: TRBJ1-1; clone size: NA; CDR3 protein: CASRGGQGGITEAFF; CDR3 DNA: TGTGCCAGCAGGGGTGGACAGGGGGGCATCACTGAAGCTTTCTTT
D gene: NA; CDR3 length: 15; V gene: TRBV5-1; J gene: TRBJ1-3; clone size: NA; CDR3 protein: CASSLVGTTGNTIYF; CDR3 DNA: TGCGCCAGCAGCTTGGTGGGGACTACTGGAAACACCATATATTTT
D gene: NA; CDR3 length: 15; V gene: TRBV7-8; J gene: TRBJ1-3; clone size: NA; CDR3 protein: CASSRDSYSGNTIYF; CDR3 DNA: TGTGCCAGCAGCCGCGACAGTTACTCTGGAAACACCATATATTTT
D gene: TRBD1; CDR3 length: 15; V gene: TRBV3-1/TRBV3-2; J gene: TRBJ1-2; clone size: NA; CDR3 protein: CASTLRDRGSYGYTF; CDR3 DNA: TGTGCCAGCACCCTCCGGGACAGGGGATCCTATGGCTACACCTTC
D gene: NA; CDR3 length: 12; V gene: TRBV19; J gene: TRBJ1-2; clone size: once; CDR3 protein: CASSSFNYGYTF; CDR3 DNA: TGTGCCAGTAGTTCCTTCAACTATGGCTACACCTTC
D gene: TRBD1; CDR3 length: 21; V gene: TRBV4-2; J gene: TRBJ2-6; clone size: NA; CDR3 protein: CASSHPTWARRGLTGANVLTF; CDR3 DNA: TGTGCCAGCAGCCATCCTACCTGGGCGCGCAGGGGGCTTACTGGGGCCAACGTCCTGACTTTC
D gene: NA; CDR3 length: 13; V gene: TRBV7-9; J gene: TRBJ2-7; clone size: NA; CDR3 protein: CASSLNREYEQYF; CDR3 DNA: TGTGCCAGCAGCCTAAACAGGGAATACGAGCAGTACTTC
D gene: TRBD1; CDR3 length: 15; V gene: TRBV4-1; J gene: TRBJ2-1; clone size: NA; CDR3 protein: CASSQVPGQGHEQFF; CDR3 DNA: TGCGCCAGCAGCCAAGTTCCGGGACAGGGACATGAGCAGTTCTTC
D gene: NA; CDR3 length: 14; V gene: TRBV19; J gene: TRBJ1-1; clone size: NA; CDR3 protein: CASSLGQLNTEAFF; CDR3 DNA: TGTGCCAGTAGCCTGGGACAACTGAACACTGAAGCTTTCTTT
D gene: NA; CDR3 length: 13; V gene: TRBV10-1; J gene: TRBJ1-6; clone size: NA; CDR3 protein: CASRERGNSPLHF; CDR3 DNA: TGCGCCAGCCGGGAGAGGGGTAATTCACCCCTCCACTTT
D gene: NA; CDR3 length: 13; V gene: TRBV7-8; J gene: TRBJ2-3; clone size: NA; CDR3 protein: CASSLIGRDTQYF; CDR3 DNA: TGTGCCAGCAGCTTAATTGGGAGAGATACGCAGTATTTT
D gene: TRBD1; CDR3 length: 18; V gene: TRBV6-1; J gene: TRBJ1-1; clone size: NA; CDR3 protein: CASSETSRDRGHDTEAFF; CDR3 DNA: TGTGCCAGCAGTGAAACCTCCCGGGACAGGGGCCATGACACTGAAGCTTTCTTT
D gene: NA; CDR3 length: 11; V gene: TRBV5-4; J gene: TRBJ1-1; clone size: NA; CDR3 protein: CASSLGTEAFF; CDR3 DNA: TGTGCCAGCAGCTTGGGGACAGAAGCTTTCTTT
D gene: NA; CDR3 length: 16; V gene: TRBV10-2; J gene: TRBJ1-3; clone size: few; CDR3 protein: CASSELVSSSGNTIYF; CDR3 DNA: TGCGCCAGCAGTGAGCTGGTATCCAGCTCTGGAAACACCATATATTTT
D gene: TRBD2; CDR3 length: 17; V gene: TRBV7-6; J gene: TRBJ2-2; clone size: once; CDR3 protein: CASSSKTSGGPTGELFF; CDR3 DNA: TGTGCCAGCAGCTCGAAGACTAGCGGGGGCCCCACCGGGGAGCTGTTTTTT
D gene: NA; CDR3 length: 15; V gene: TRBV30; J gene: TRBJ1-1; clone size: NA; CDR3 protein: CAWSVLGDRFAEAFF; CDR3 DNA: TGTGCCTGGAGTGTACTCGGTGACAGGTTCGCTGAAGCTTTCTTT